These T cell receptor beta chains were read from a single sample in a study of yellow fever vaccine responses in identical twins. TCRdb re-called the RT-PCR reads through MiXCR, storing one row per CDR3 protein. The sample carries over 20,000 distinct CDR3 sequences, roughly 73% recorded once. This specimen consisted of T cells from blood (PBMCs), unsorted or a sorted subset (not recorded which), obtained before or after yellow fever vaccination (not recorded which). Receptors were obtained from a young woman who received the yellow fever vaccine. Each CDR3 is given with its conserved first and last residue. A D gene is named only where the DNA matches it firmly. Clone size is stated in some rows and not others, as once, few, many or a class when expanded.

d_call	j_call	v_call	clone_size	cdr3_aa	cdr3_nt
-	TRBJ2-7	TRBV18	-	CASSRSRDNPPYEQYF	TGTGCCAGCTCGAGGTCCCGGGACAATCCACCCTACGAGCAGTACTTC
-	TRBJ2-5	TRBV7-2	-	CASSLAETQYF	TGTGCCAGCAGCTTAGCCGAGACCCAGTACTTC
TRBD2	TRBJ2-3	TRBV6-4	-	CASSDDGGADTQYF	TGTGCCAGCAGTGACGATGGGGGGGCAGATACGCAGTATTTT
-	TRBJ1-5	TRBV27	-	CASTTGDQPQHF	TGTGCCAGCACCACCGGGGATCAGCCCCAGCATTTT
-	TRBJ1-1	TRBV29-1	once	CRGTMNTEAFF	TGCAGGGGGACCATGAACACTGAAGCTTTCTTT
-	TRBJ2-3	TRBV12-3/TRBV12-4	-	CASSMRYGHLSTDRQYF	TGTGCCAGCAGTATGCGATACGGCCACCTAAGCACAGATAGGCAGTATTTT
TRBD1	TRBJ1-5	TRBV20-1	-	CSAIQSQGGNQPQHF	TGCAGTGCTATACAGTCCCAGGGGGGGAATCAGCCCCAGCATTTT
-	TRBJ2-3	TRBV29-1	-	CSVVSGTTSSDTQYF	TGCAGCGTTGTAAGCGGGACAACCAGTTCAGATACGCAGTATTTT
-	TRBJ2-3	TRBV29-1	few	CSVEGHGQTDTQYF	TGCAGCGTTGAAGGTCACGGACAGACAGATACGCAGTATTTT
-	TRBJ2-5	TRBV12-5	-	CASGLGGQETQYF	TGTGCTAGTGGTTTGGGCGGCCAAGAGACCCAGTACTTC
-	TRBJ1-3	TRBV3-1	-	CASSHAENTIYF	TGTGCCAGCAGCCACGCGGAAAACACCATATATTTT
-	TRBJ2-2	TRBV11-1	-	CASTRRTLGDTGELFF	TGTGCCAGCACCCGGCGGACGTTAGGAGACACCGGGGAGCTGTTTTTT
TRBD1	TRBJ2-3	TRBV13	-	CASSAGGAFDTQYF	TGTGCCAGCAGCGCAGGGGGCGCGTTCGATACGCAGTATTTT
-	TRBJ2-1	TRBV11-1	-	CASSLGADTRYNEQFF	TGTGCCAGCAGCTTAGGGGCGGACACCAGATACAATGAGCAGTTCTTC
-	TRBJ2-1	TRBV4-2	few	CASSQDLGTGNNEQFF	TGTGCCAGCAGCCAAGATCTCGGTACTGGGAACAATGAGCAGTTCTTC
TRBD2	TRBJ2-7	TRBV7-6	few	CASSPRGAGGTYEQYF	TGTGCCAGCAGCCCCCGCGGGGCGGGAGGGACCTACGAGCAGTACTTC
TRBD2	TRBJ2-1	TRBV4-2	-	CASNQASGSSYNEQFF	TGTGCCAGCAACCAGGCTAGCGGGAGCTCCTACAATGAGCAGTTCTTC
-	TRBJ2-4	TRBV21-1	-	CASSPRGDSLLNIQYF	TGTGCCAGCAGCCCCCGGGGGGACAGCCTCCTAAACATTCAGTACTTC
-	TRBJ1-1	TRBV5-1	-	CASSLEGTPNTEAFF	TGCGCCAGCAGCTTGGAGGGGACCCCGAACACTGAAGCTTTCTTT
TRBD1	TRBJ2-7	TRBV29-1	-	CSVGTGPYEQYF	TGCAGCGTTGGGACAGGGCCGTACGAGCAGTACTTC
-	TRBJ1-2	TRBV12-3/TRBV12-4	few	CASSLGALTNYGYTF	TGTGCCAGCAGTTTGGGGGCACTCACTAACTATGGCTACACCTTC
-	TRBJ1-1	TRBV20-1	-	CSVPQGETTEAFF	TGCAGTGTCCCGCAGGGTGAGACCACTGAAGCTTTCTTT